This TCR beta chain was sequenced during a study of identical twins. Findings and limits, study-wide: Diverse VJ usage suggested most zero-insertion clonotypes were not invariant T cells. Carriage of fewer insertions was seen in abundant cord blood beta clonotypes, whereas memory repertoires showed none.

This clonotype was picked up a small number of times. Its antigen is undetermined. CDR3 length: 11 residues. V gave up 6 bases and J gave up 7 bases, with 7 bases separating them. Germline values: CDR1 MNHEY, CDR2 SVGEGT. TCRdb passed the 5' RACE reads through MiXCR, listing each CDR3 protein once. The top ten hold 0.75% to 1% of the sample, which has hundreds of thousands of distinct CDR3 sequences, over 8.5% seen once. These records were also assigned to another study, of yellow fever vaccine responses in identical twins.

The sequenced sample consisted of PBMCs. V and J are TRBV6-2 or TRBV6-3 and TRBJ2-1; no reliable D call. The sequence was collected from a woman aged 18-29 years in good health. CDR3 amino acids: CASSYINEQFF. The CDR3 DNA reads TGTGCCAGCAGCTACATAAATGAGCAGTTCTTC.